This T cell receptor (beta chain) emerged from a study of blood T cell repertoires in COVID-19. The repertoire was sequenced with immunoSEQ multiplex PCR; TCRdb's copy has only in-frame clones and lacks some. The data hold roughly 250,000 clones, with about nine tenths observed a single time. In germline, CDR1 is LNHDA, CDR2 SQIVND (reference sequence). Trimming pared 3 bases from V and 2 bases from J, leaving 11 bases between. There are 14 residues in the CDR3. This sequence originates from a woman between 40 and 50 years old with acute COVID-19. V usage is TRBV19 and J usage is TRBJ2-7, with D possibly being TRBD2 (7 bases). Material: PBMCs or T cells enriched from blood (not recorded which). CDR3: CASSMGGGPYEQYF. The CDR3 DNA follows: TGTGCCAGTAGTATGGGAGGGGGTCCCTACGAGCAGTACTTC. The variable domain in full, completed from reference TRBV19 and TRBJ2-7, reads DGGITQSPKYLFRKEGQNVTLSCEQNLNHDAMYWYRQDPGQGLRLIYYSQIVNDFQKGDIAEGYSVSREKKESFPLTVTSAQKNPTAFYLCASSMGGGPYEQYFGPGTRLTVT.